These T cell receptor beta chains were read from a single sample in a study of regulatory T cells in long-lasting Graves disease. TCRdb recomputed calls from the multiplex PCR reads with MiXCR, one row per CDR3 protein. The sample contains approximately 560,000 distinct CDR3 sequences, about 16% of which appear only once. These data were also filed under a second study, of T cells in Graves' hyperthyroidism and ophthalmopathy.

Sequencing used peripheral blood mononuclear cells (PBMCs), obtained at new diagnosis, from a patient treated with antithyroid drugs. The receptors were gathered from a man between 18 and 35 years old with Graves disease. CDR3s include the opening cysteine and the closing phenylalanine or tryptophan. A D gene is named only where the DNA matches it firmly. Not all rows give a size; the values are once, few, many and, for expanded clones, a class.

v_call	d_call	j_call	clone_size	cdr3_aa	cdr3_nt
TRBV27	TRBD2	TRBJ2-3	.	CASSFETSGSSTDTQYF	TGTGCCAGCAGTTTTGAGACTAGCGGGAGTAGCACAGATACGCAGTATTTT
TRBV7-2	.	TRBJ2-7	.	CASSLGASMGEQYF	TGTGCCAGCAGCTTAGGGGCTAGCATGGGTGAGCAGTACTTC
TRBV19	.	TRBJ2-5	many	CASSIAAQETQYF	TGTGCCAGTAGTATCGCAGCACAAGAGACCCAGTACTTC
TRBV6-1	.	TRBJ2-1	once	CASSEGGLHSYNEQFF	TGCGCCAGCAGTGAGGGGGGGCTGCACTCCTACAATGAGCAGTTCTTC
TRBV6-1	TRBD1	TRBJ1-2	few	CASSEQGGYYGYTF	TGTGCCAGCAGTGAACAGGGGGGATACTATGGCTACACCTTC
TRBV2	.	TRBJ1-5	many	CASSEGTRRVSNQPQHF	TGTGCCAGCAGTGAGGGGACACGAAGAGTGAGCAATCAGCCCCAGCATTTT
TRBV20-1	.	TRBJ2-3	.	CSAALGVPDTQYF	TGCAGTGCTGCCCTAGGAGTCCCAGATACGCAGTATTTT
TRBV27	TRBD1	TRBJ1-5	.	CASSWTGNNQPQHF	TGTGCCAGCAGTTGGACAGGGAACAATCAGCCCCAGCATTTT
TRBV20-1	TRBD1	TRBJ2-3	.	CSAHGQVYTDTQYF	TGCAGTGCTCACGGACAGGTGTACACAGATACGCAGTATTTT
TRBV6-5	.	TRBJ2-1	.	CASSYSGGANNEQFF	TGTGCCAGCAGTTACTCAGGGGGGGCGAACAATGAGCAGTTCTTC
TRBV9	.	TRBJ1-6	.	CASSVVGDSPLHF	TGTGCCAGCAGCGTAGTCGGAGATTCACCCCTCCACTTT
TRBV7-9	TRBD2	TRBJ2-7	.	CASSLTSGLEQYF	TGTGCCAGCAGCTTAACTAGCGGGTTGGAGCAGTACTTC
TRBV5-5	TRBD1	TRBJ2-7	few	CASSSSPRTGLGYEQYF	TGTGCCAGCAGCTCAAGTCCCCGGACAGGGCTGGGCTACGAGCAGTACTTC
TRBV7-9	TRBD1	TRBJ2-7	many	CASSPGQGFSYEQYF	TGTGCCAGCAGCCCCGGACAGGGATTTTCCTACGAGCAGTACTTC
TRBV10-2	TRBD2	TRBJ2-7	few	CASSGGLAGGSYEQYF	TGCGCCAGCAGCGGGGGACTAGCGGGAGGCTCCTACGAGCAGTACTTC
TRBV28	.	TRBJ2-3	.	CASGGRGRDTDTQYF	TGTGCCAGCGGAGGCAGGGGCAGAGATACAGATACGCAGTATTTT
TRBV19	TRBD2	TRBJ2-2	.	CASSILRSGRAVTGELFF	TGTGCCAGTAGTATCCTGAGGAGCGGGAGGGCCGTGACCGGGGAGCTGTTTTTT
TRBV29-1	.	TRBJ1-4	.	CSAAGAPNEKLFF	TGCAGCGCTGCGGGGGCCCCTAATGAAAAACTGTTTTTT
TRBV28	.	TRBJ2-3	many	CASSPGVYSTDTQYF	TGTGCCAGCTCCCCGGGGGTTTATAGCACAGATACGCAGTATTTT
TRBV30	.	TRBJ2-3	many	CAWSVPKKTDTQYF	TGTGCCTGGAGTGTACCAAAAAAAACAGATACGCAGTATTTT
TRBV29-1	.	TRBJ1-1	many	CSVGRGPNTEAFF	TGCAGCGTTGGTAGGGGCCCAAACACTGAAGCTTTCTTT
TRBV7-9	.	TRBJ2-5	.	CASSFSGVPKETQYF	TGTGCCAGCAGCTTCTCCGGCGTCCCGAAAGAGACCCAGTACTTC
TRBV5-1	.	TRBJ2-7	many	CASTVGFRDEQYF	TGCGCCAGCACGGTCGGCTTTAGGGACGAGCAGTACTTC
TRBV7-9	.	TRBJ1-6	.	CASSPFGSGSPLHF	TGTGCCAGCAGCCCATTCGGGTCTGGGTCACCCCTCCACTTT
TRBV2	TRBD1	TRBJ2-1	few	CASSENEAPPGQGDNEQFF	TGTGCCAGCAGTGAAAATGAAGCGCCACCGGGACAGGGGGACAATGAGCAGTTCTTC
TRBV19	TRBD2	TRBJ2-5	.	CASSQGTSGSAETQYF	TGTGCCAGTAGTCAAGGGACTAGCGGGAGTGCAGAGACCCAGTACTTC
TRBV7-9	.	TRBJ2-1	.	CASSFGEQFF	TGTGCCAGCAGTTTTGGGGAGCAGTTCTTC
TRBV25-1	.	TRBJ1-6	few	CASSLSSYNSPLHF	TGTGCCAGCAGTTTAAGCTCCTATAATTCACCCCTCCACTTT
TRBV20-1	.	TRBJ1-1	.	CSAQKPLTGTEAFF	TGCAGTGCTCAGAAACCGCTCACGGGCACTGAGGCTTTCTTT
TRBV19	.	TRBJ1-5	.	CASSPGHDGGANQPQHF	TGTGCCAGTAGTCCCGGACATGACGGAGGGGCAAATCAGCCCCAGCATTTT
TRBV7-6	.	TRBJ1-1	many	CASSRNYRQEDTEAFF	TGTGCCAGCAGCCGAAACTATAGACAGGAGGACACTGAAGCTTTCTTT
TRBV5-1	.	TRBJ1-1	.	CASSLVGGNLNTEAFF	TGCGCCAGCAGCTTGGTAGGGGGAAATTTGAACACTGAAGCTTTCTTT
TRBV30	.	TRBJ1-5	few	CAWSRDGSHQPQHF	TGTGCCTGGAGCCGGGACGGCTCTCATCAGCCCCAGCATTTT
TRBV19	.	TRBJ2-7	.	CASSIEGGYEQYF	TGTGCCAGTAGTATAGAAGGGGGCTACGAGCAGTACTTC
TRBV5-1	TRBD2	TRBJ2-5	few	CASSLRTSGAKETQYF	TGCGCCAGCAGCTTACGGACTAGCGGTGCAAAAGAGACCCAGTACTTC
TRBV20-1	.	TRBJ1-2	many	CSARVSRTFYGYTF	TGCAGTGCTAGAGTTAGCAGGACCTTCTATGGCTACACCTTC
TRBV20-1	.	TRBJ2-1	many	CSASVGNEQFF	TGCAGTGCTAGTGTGGGCAATGAGCAGTTCTTC
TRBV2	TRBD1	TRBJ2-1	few	CASEGGQAFF	TGTGCCAGCGAGGGGGGACAGGCGTTCTTC
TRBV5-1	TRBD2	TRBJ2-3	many	CASSPLSGSSTDTQYF	TGCGCCAGCAGCCCTCTTAGCGGGAGCAGCACAGATACGCAGTATTTT
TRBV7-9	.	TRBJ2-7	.	CASSSNPGTHEQYF	TGTGCCAGCAGCTCCAACCCAGGGACCCACGAGCAGTACTTC
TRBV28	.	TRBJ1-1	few	CASKRGARAFF	TGTGCCAGCAAGCGGGGTGCCAGGGCTTTCTTT
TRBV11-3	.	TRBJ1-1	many	CASSLESRGTEAFF	TGTGCCAGCAGCTTAGAGTCCCGGGGCACTGAAGCTTTCTTT
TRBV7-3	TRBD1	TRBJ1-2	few	CASSLNGQGAGYTF	TGTGCCAGCAGCTTAAATGGACAGGGGGCGGGCTACACCTTC
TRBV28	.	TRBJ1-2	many	CASSGRTGNYGYTF	TGTGCCAGCAGTGGGCGGACGGGGAACTATGGCTACACCTTC
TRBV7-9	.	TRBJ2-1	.	CASSFPAGKRRVEQFF	TGTGCCAGCAGCTTCCCGGCGGGAAAGCGAAGGGTTGAGCAGTTCTTC
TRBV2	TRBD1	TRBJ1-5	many	CASSEAGQGIQPQHF	TGTGCCAGCAGTGAAGCGGGACAGGGTATTCAGCCCCAGCATTTT
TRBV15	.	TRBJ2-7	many	CATSRDRTESYEQYF	TGTGCCACCAGCAGAGACCGGACAGAGTCCTACGAGCAGTACTTC
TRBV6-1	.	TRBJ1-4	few	CASSRNNREDEKLFF	TGTGCCAGCAGCCGTAACAACCGGGAGGATGAAAAACTGTTTTTT